Many counts were recorded for the clone carrying this TCR beta chain. The target antigen is unknown. This entry comes from a study of early T cells in non-severe SARS-CoV-2 infection. Study overall: Unsorted whole-blood RNA was sequenced in bulk, leaving chains unpaired. Study outcomes and limitations: VDJdb matching, biased toward anti-spike CD8 responses, missed private and CD4 specificities.

Looked up from germline, CDR1 is MDHEN and CDR2 is SYDVKM. The CDR3 sequence is 14 residues long. Losses at the gene ends were 6 bases for V and 5 bases for J; bases not matched to a gene: 9. One entry per CDR3 protein, called by TCRdb with MiXCR from the 5' RACE reads. The table lists about 81,000 distinct CDR3 sequences, about 6% of them singletons. The sequenced material came from whole blood. V usage is TRBV28 and J usage is TRBJ2-7, with 8 bases identical to TRBD1. The source of this sequence is an adult who was a healthcare worker with PCR-confirmed SARS-CoV-2 infection or an uninfected control (not recorded which). The chain's CDR3 is CASSTRQGFHEQYF. CDR3 DNA sequence: TGTGCCAGCAGCACTCGACAGGGGTTCCACGAGCAGTACTTC.